This T cell receptor beta chain stems from a study of vaccination effects on CD4 cells after COVID-19. Study-level information: It was a median of 72 days after the second dose that post-vaccine samples were obtained. Broader study findings: Researchers reported few convalescent patients and no early post-infection timepoints in the study.

With more than nine days of culture completed, CD4+ T cells were isolated. Participants received two doses of either the BNT162b2 or mRNA-1273 vaccine. The data were produced by immunoSEQ multiplex PCR, yet TCRdb's version contains in-frame clones alone and is incomplete. The table includes 50,000 to 60,000 clones, approximately 72% detected once. Details on this clone: Its target is unknown.

There are 17 residues in the CDR3. Per germline, CDR1 SGHTS and CDR2 YDEGEE. Trimming took 1 base from V and 3 from J; bases not matched to a gene: 7. This receptor was identified in a human donor who received a COVID-19 vaccine. The sequenced sample was CD4+ T cells from PBMCs cultured without peptide, obtained after COVID-19 vaccination. V gene TRBV5-8 combines with J gene TRBJ2-3; 11 bases match TRBD2. CDR3 nucleotides: TGTGCCAGCAGCTTGTGGAAAACTAGCGGGGGAACAGATACGCAGTATTTT. Amino acid sequence: CASSLWKTSGGTDTQYF.